What follows are 16 T cell receptor beta chains derived from one specimen sequenced in a study of T cells in Graves' hyperthyroidism and ophthalmopathy. RNA transcripts provided the source from which TCR beta CDR3 regions were amplified. When the TCR CDR3 underwent first-round RT-PCR, the HTBI primer set was used. TCRdb re-called the multiplex PCR reads with MiXCR, one entry per CDR3 protein. The sample carries 560,000 or so distinct CDR3 sequences, 15% to 20% recorded once. The sequencing sample was made of blood. These receptors were taken from a man aged 40-55 years with Graves' ophthalmopathy.

This chain links TRBV6-1 with TRBJ1-6; D is ambiguous. Germline V gene sequence: CDR1 MNHNS, CDR2 SASEGT. The V end lost 3 bases, the J end lost 9 bases, and 9 bases lay between the germline ends. CDR3 length equals 13 residues. The CDR3 sequence is CASSDGVLSPLHF. The DNA of the CDR3 is TGTGCCAGCAGTGACGGGGTTCTTTCACCCCTCCACTTT.

This clonotype was counted many times. The chain employs TRBV3-1 and TRBJ2-7; maybe TRBD1 (5 bases). This CDR3 is built from 15 residues. Germline V lookup: CDR1 LGHDT, CDR2 YNNKEL (reference sequence). Trimming pared 3 bases from V and 0 bases from J, leaving 12 bases between. DNA of the CDR3: TGTGCCAGCAGCCAGATCCTGACAGCCTCCTACGAGCAGTACTTC. Translating it yields CASSQILTASYEQYF.

This clonotype was counted many times. The rearrangement joins TRBV7-8 to TRBJ2-7, with D unresolved. The germline V gene encodes CDR1 SGHVS and CDR2 FQNEAQ. The CDR3 covers 14 residues. V lost 2 bases and J 6 bases, leaving 14 bases between the germline ends. The CDR3 nucleotides are TGTGCCAGCAGCTTACAGCCCGCCGCTGTCGAGCAGTACTTC. Translated: CASSLQPAAVEQYF.

In its sample, this clonotype was seen a few times. This sequence joins TRBV6-1 and TRBJ1-2, with D perhaps matching TRBD1 (5 bases). Trimming shortened V by 6 bases and J by 0 bases, and 8 bases separated the two germline ends. Germline V gives CDR1 MNHNS, CDR2 SASEGT. The CDR3 length is 13 residues. The DNA for the CDR3 is TGTGCCAGCAGGGAGACAGCTAACTATGGCTACACCTTC. Residues: CASRETANYGYTF.

The chain links TRBV27 to TRBJ2-4; D might be TRBD1 or TRBD2, each matching 6 bases. Germline V gene sequence: CDR1 MNHEY, CDR2 SMNVEV (reference sequence). V dropped 8 bases and J dropped 3 bases, with 23 bases sitting between them. The CDR3 covers 17 residues. The CDR3 DNA sequence: TGTGCCAGCCGTGCTCCCTTTGGAGGGGGAAGCAAAAACATTCAGTACTTC. This gives the protein CASRAPFGGGSKNIQYF.

This clonotype showed up many times. The chain employs TRBV2 and TRBJ2-1, with 14 bases fitting TRBD2. Germline trimming cut 7 bases from V and 7 bases from J; bases unmatched to any gene: 3. This CDR3 has 14 amino acids. Per the germline V gene, CDR1 is SNHLY and CDR2 is FYNNEI. CDR3 in DNA: TGTGCCAGCAACGGACTAGCGGGAGGAAATGAGCAGTTCTTC. Protein sequence: CASNGLAGGNEQFF.

This clonotype was found many times. The chain employs TRBV6-1 and TRBJ2-7, with TRBD1 matching over 8 bases. With V trimmed by 5 bases and J by 5 bases, 14 bases remained unmatched. CDR1 and CDR2 (germline): MNHNS, SASEGT. This CDR3 has 16 amino acids. The CDR3 loop reads CASSLTVSRQGNEQYF. CDR3 DNA: TGTGCCAGCAGTCTTACCGTTTCGAGACAGGGGAACGAGCAGTACTTC.

The chain joins TRBV20-1 to TRBJ2-7; D is ambiguous. CDR1 and CDR2 (germline): DFQATT, SNEGSKA (reference sequence). The CDR3 has 13 amino acids. With 1 base removed from V and 4 bases from J, the gap between germline ends came to 11 bases. The CDR3 DNA reads TGCAGTGCTAGAGGGCCGGACGGTTACGAGCAGTACTTC. As protein: CSARGPDGYEQYF.

The table lists this clonotype with many counts. The chain carries TRBV20-1 and TRBJ1-1; D is ambiguous. The CDR3 has 15 residues. Germline CDR1 is DFQATT and CDR2 is SNEGSKA (reference sequence). The germline V and J ends were trimmed by 0 bases and 3 bases, with 14 bases remaining between them. The CDR3, as DNA: TGCAGTGCTAGAGATCTTCGAACACAATACACTGAAGCTTTCTTT. Translation gives CSARDLRTQYTEAFF.

The chain links TRBV7-2 to TRBJ2-5, with 9 bases aligning to TRBD2. The CDR3 has 16 residues. V shed 3 bases and J 1 base; nucleotides not matched to a gene: 6. Germline CDR1 is SGHTA and CDR2 is FQGNSA. CDR3 nucleotides: TGTGCCAGCAGCTTCCAAGGGCGGGGGGGCCAAGAGACCCAGTACTTC. Translating gives CASSFQGRGGQETQYF.

The rearrangement links TRBV25-1 to TRBJ2-5, with 7 bases aligning to TRBD1. The CDR3 runs to 15 residues. Per germline, CDR1 MGHDK and CDR2 SYGVNS. Germline trimming cut 6 bases from V and 1 base from J; bases unmatched to any gene: 8. The CDR3 DNA reads TGTGCCAGCAGCTCACAGAACAGGGGCCAAGAGACCCAGTACTTC. Protein sequence: CASSSQNRGQETQYF.

This clonotype was counted ten times or more. The CDR3 DNA reads as TGCGCCAGCAGCTTGGAAGCGGGGATCTACAATGAGCAGTTCTTC. Translated: CASSLEAGIYNEQFF. The chain combines TRBV5-1 with TRBJ2-1, with 7 nucleotides matching TRBD2. Germline V gives CDR1 SGHRS, CDR2 YFSETQ. This CDR3 region has 15 residues. V shed 0 bases and J 3 bases; nucleotides not matched to a gene: 3.

This clonotype was picked up a small number of times. The chain carries TRBV20-1 and TRBJ1-4; weak D call: TRBD1 (5 bases). This CDR3 has 14 residues. The ends were cut back, 5 bases at V and 7 bases at J, with 17 bases in the middle. Looked up from germline, CDR1 is DFQATT and CDR2 is SNEGSKA (reference sequence). CDR3 DNA sequence: TGCAGTGCTCCCTCCGGGGAGGGGCGTGAAAAACTGTTTTTT. Translating gives CSAPSGEGREKLFF.

V usage is TRBV2 and J usage is TRBJ1-3; unclear D gene. This CDR3 is 11 amino acids long. With 6 bases removed from V and 12 bases from J, the gap between germline ends came to 12 bases. Germline V gives CDR1 SNHLY, CDR2 FYNNEI. The CDR3 sequence: CASSPDANIYF. The CDR3 bases are TGTGCCAGCAGCCCGGACGCTAACATATATTTT. The variable domain in full, completed from reference TRBV2 and TRBJ1-3, reads EPEVTQTPSHQVTQMGQEVILRCVPISNHLYFYWYRQILGQKVEFLVSFYNNEISEKSEIFDDQFSVERPDGSNFTLKIRSTKLEDSAMYFCASSPDANIYFGEGSWLTVV.

The CDR3 reads CASSSKLAGGGTQYF. The CDR3 bases are TGTGCCAGCAGTTCAAAACTAGCGGGTGGCGGGACCCAGTACTTC. The chain joins TRBV6-2 or TRBV6-3 to TRBJ2-5; TRBD2 matches at 9 bases. V shed 4 bases and J 7 bases; nucleotides not matched to a gene: 10. The CDR3 extends over 15 amino acids. In germline, CDR1 is MNHEY, CDR2 SVGEGT.

This clonotype was counted many times. The V call is TRBV6-1, the J call TRBJ2-5, with D maybe TRBD2 (6 bases). The germline CDR1 and CDR2 sequences are MNHNS and SASEGT. The CDR3 totals 14 residues. V lost 2 bases to trimming and J lost 3 bases, with 10 bases between them. The CDR3 region is CASSEKGLEETQYF. CDR3 nucleotides: TGTGCCAGCAGTGAAAAGGGACTGGAAGAGACCCAGTACTTC.